Listed below are T cell receptor beta chains from one sample, sequenced in a study of CD8+CD57+ T cells in acquired aplastic anemia. TCRdb fed the reads into MiXCR, producing one record per CDR3 protein. The sample lists 400,000 to 600,000 distinct CDR3 sequences, roughly a third occurring once. Sequences were obtained from sorted CD4+, CD8+, or CD8+CD57+ T cells (not recorded which) from PBMCs. Receptors originate from a human donor with aplastic anemia. CDR3s include the opening cysteine and the closing phenylalanine or tryptophan. Fields, in order: D gene, J gene, CDR3 length, clone size, V gene, CDR3 DNA, CDR3 protein. D genes are given only for firm matches. A clone size is listed for some rows: how often the clone was seen (once, few, many), or a class if it is expanded.

>NA|TRBJ2-7|15|few|TRBV30
TGTGCCTGGAGTGTCCAAGGGCTAAGGAGCGACGAGCAGTACTTC
CAWSVQGLRSDEQYF
>NA|TRBJ1-2|13|many|TRBV25-1
TGTGCCAGCAGTGAGCACACAAACTATGGCTACACCTTC
CASSEHTNYGYTF
>NA|TRBJ1-2|13|few|TRBV19
TGTGCCAGTAGGAAGGACAGTGTCTATGGCTACACCTTC
CASRKDSVYGYTF
>NA|TRBJ2-1|12|once|TRBV29-1
TGCAGCAGTACGACTAGTTACAATGAGCAGTTCTTC
CSSTTSYNEQFF
>TRBD2|TRBJ2-1|14|NA|TRBV7-3
TGTGCCAGCTGTCGCGGGAGATCCTACAATGAGCAGTTCTTC
CASCRGRSYNEQFF
>NA|TRBJ2-3|12|many|TRBV7-2
TGTGCCAGCAGCCTGTTTGCAGATACGCAGTATTTT
CASSLFADTQYF
>NA|TRBJ1-2|15|few|TRBV19
TGTGCCAGTAGTACCCACCTGGACAGAAACTATGGCTACACCTTC
CASSTHLDRNYGYTF
>NA|TRBJ2-6|15|NA|TRBV20-1
TGCAGTGCTAGAGCTCAGGGCTCTGGGGCCAACGTCCTGACTTTC
CSARAQGSGANVLTF
>NA|TRBJ2-3|16|NA|TRBV13
TGTGCCAGCAGCTTGGCTCCTAGTACTAGCACAGATACGCAGTATTTT
CASSLAPSTSTDTQYF
>TRBD1|TRBJ1-2|16|NA|TRBV5-5
TGTGCCAGCAGCTTGGTTGGGGGACAGGGTAAGGAAGGCTACACCTTC
CASSLVGGQGKEGYTF
>TRBD2|TRBJ2-2|19|NA|TRBV12-5
TGTGCTAGTGGTTTGGGGAAGGGACTAGCGGGAGGGAACACCGGGGAGCTGTTTTTT
CASGLGKGLAGGNTGELFF
>TRBD2|TRBJ2-1|13|NA|TRBV30
TGTGCCTGGAGCACGGCGGGGGTCGATGAGCAGTTCTTC
CAWSTAGVDEQFF
>NA|TRBJ2-7|13|many|TRBV20-1
TGCAGTGCCCACACGGGTACCACCTACGAGCAGTACTTC
CSAHTGTTYEQYF
>NA|TRBJ2-7|13|NA|TRBV9
TGTGCCAGCGCCACGACAAGCTCCTACGAGCAGTACTTC
CASATTSSYEQYF
>TRBD1|TRBJ2-3|16|NA|TRBV12-3/TRBV12-4
TGTGCCAGCAGGGGCTCCCGGGACAGGGATCAAGATACGCAGTATTTT
CASRGSRDRDQDTQYF
>TRBD1|TRBJ1-1|14|NA|TRBV6-1
TGTGCCAGCAGTAGACAGGGCGGGTCGGGTGAAGCTTTCTTT
CASSRQGGSGEAFF
>TRBD1|TRBJ2-7|16|few|TRBV4-2
TGTGCCAGCAGCCAGGGACAGGGAGTTTGGGAGGGCGAGCAGTACTTC
CASSQGQGVWEGEQYF
>TRBD1|TRBJ2-5|16|NA|TRBV4-2
TGTGCCAGCAGCCAAGAAGGGACAGCTATCCAAGAGACCCAGTACTTC
CASSQEGTAIQETQYF
>TRBD1|TRBJ1-1|15|NA|TRBV2
TGTGCCAGCAGTGAACTGGGGGACAGAACCACTGAAGCTTTCTTT
CASSELGDRTTEAFF
>NA|TRBJ1-5|19|many|TRBV19
TGTGCCAGTACCCGATACGTCGAACAGGGTCCGGGGGGCAATCAGCCCCAGCATTTT
CASTRYVEQGPGGNQPQHF
>NA|TRBJ2-3|15|many|TRBV20-1
TGCAGTGCTAGTGAGCTCGGGGAAAGGGCAGATACGCAGTATTTT
CSASELGERADTQYF
>NA|TRBJ2-5|14|few|TRBV3-1
TGTGCCAGCAGCCTTGGGGACCTTCAAGAGACCCAGTACTTC
CASSLGDLQETQYF
>TRBD2|TRBJ2-7|16|NA|TRBV12-3/TRBV12-4
TGTGCCAGCAGTTTAGTCCCAGCGGGAGGGCGTTACGAGCAGTACTTC
CASSLVPAGGRYEQYF
>NA|TRBJ1-2|15|NA|TRBV15
TGTGCCACCAGCGCAGGGACCGTCAATGAATATGGCTACACCTTC
CATSAGTVNEYGYTF
>NA|TRBJ1-2|13|many|TRBV30
TGTGCCTGGAGTGTAGCGGGGTGGAGCGGCTACACCTTC
CAWSVAGWSGYTF
>TRBD1|TRBJ1-2|15|NA|TRBV18
TGTGCCAGCTCACCGGGACAGGAACCTAACTATGGCTACACCTTC
CASSPGQEPNYGYTF
>TRBD1|TRBJ1-1|13|few|TRBV13
TGTGCCAGCCGGGACAGGGACAACACTGAAGCTTTCTTT
CASRDRDNTEAFF
>NA|TRBJ2-3|17|NA|TRBV13
TGTGCCAGCAGCTTAGGCTCTCGGGGGCCGAGCACAGATACGCAGTATTTT
CASSLGSRGPSTDTQYF
>NA|TRBJ1-1|15|NA|TRBV27
TGTGCCAACAGTTTACACCCGGGAATGAACACTGAAGCTTTCTTT
CANSLHPGMNTEAFF
>NA|TRBJ1-6|15|many|TRBV2
TGTGCCAGCAGCCGGAGCGAGGTGACCTATTCACCCCTCCACTTT
CASSRSEVTYSPLHF
>NA|TRBJ1-1|11|many|TRBV7-2
TGTGCCAGCAGCTTAAGGGCTGAAGCTTTCTTT
CASSLRAEAFF
>TRBD1|TRBJ1-6|15|NA|TRBV24-1
TGTGCCATCGGGACAGGGAGCTCCTATAATTCACCCCTCCACTTT
CAIGTGSSYNSPLHF
>NA|TRBJ2-3|15|few|TRBV20-1
TGCAGTGCGGCGCCGATAAGCGACAGCACAGATACGCAGTATTTT
CSAAPISDSTDTQYF
>NA|TRBJ1-2|14|many|TRBV20-1
TGCAGTGCTGGGGGTGGTAGGGCCGACTATGGCTACACCTTC
CSAGGGRADYGYTF
>NA|TRBJ1-3|15|NA|TRBV7-6
TGTGCCAGCAGTGGGGACCTTTTCTCTGGAAACACCATATATTTT
CASSGDLFSGNTIYF
>NA|TRBJ1-2|15|few|TRBV4-1
TGCGCCAGCAGCCAAGAAGGTAGGGGGTCCTATGGCTACACCTTC
CASSQEGRGSYGYTF
>TRBD2|TRBJ2-1|12|many|TRBV10-3
TGTGCCATCAGCAGGGAGGGCAATGAGCAGTTCTTC
CAISREGNEQFF
>NA|TRBJ1-1|13|NA|TRBV10-2
TGCGCCAGCATGGGACGGGCGGGCACTGAAGCTTTCTTT
CASMGRAGTEAFF
>NA|TRBJ2-4|14|NA|TRBV6-2/TRBV6-3
TGTGCCAGCAGCTGGACCAGGGTCCTGGACATTCAGTACTTC
CASSWTRVLDIQYF
>TRBD1|TRBJ1-1|13|NA|TRBV20-1
TGCAGTGCTAGCCGGGACAGGGACACTGAAGCTTTCTTT
CSASRDRDTEAFF
>TRBD1|TRBJ1-4|14|many|TRBV2
TGTGCCAGCAGTGGGGGGACAGGAACCGGGAAACTGTTTTTT
CASSGGTGTGKLFF
>NA|TRBJ1-6|21|NA|TRBV12-3/TRBV12-4
TGTGCCAGCAGACGGCGCAGGGCCTCAAACACCGAGAGCTCCTATAATTCACCCCTCCACTTT
CASRRRRASNTESSYNSPLHF
>NA|TRBJ1-2|15|NA|TRBV19
TGTGCCAGTAAGGCTCGGGGGACTGGCGAGTATGGCTACACCTTC
CASKARGTGEYGYTF
>NA|TRBJ2-7|15|many|TRBV7-6
TGTGCCAGCAGCCCAGGGCGGGGGCCGTACTACGAGCAGTACTTC
CASSPGRGPYYEQYF
>TRBD2|TRBJ2-7|19|few|TRBV20-1
TGCAGTGCTAGAGAAAGGCGGGTGTGGGGCCTAGCGGGAGGTTTCGAGCAGTACTTC
CSARERRVWGLAGGFEQYF
>NA|TRBJ2-7|13|NA|TRBV10-1
TGTGCCCTTGGTGGGGGAGGGGGCTACGAGCAGTACTTC
CALGGGGGYEQYF
>NA|TRBJ2-5|13|few|TRBV11-2
TGTGCCAGCAGGAATGCAGGGGGGGAGACCCAGTACTTC
CASRNAGGETQYF